Listed below are T cell receptor beta chains from one sample, sequenced in a study of response to subunit inactivated influenza vaccine. TCRdb reprocessed the RT-PCR reads with MiXCR, giving one entry per CDR3 protein. This sample has roughly 670,000 distinct CDR3 sequences, with approximately 15% found just once. The sample was PBMCs from blood, taken around two weeks before vaccination. These receptor sequences come from a man aged 50 or older who received an inactivated influenza vaccine. Each CDR3 is given with its conserved first and last residue. The D gene is left open where the match is weak. The size of a clone is reported for some rows only, either as once, few or many, or as a class for expanded clones.

V gene	D gene	J gene	clone size	CDR3 DNA	CDR3 protein
TRBV10-2	-	TRBJ2-1	few	TGCGCCAGCAGGGACGGATACAATGAGCAGTTCTTC	CASRDGYNEQFF
TRBV5-1	TRBD1	TRBJ2-7	-	TGCGCCAGCAGTTCTCGTACAGGGGAGTACGAGCAGTACTTC	CASSSRTGEYEQYF
TRBV27	TRBD2	TRBJ2-1	few	TGTGCCAGCAGTTTAATCGGACTAGCATTTAACAATGAGCAGTTCTTC	CASSLIGLAFNNEQFF
TRBV9	-	TRBJ1-2	few	TGTGCCAGCAACCTGGGGCTTAACTATGGCTACACCTTC	CASNLGLNYGYTF
TRBV27	-	TRBJ2-5	-	TGTGCCAGCAGTCCCTTGGTGGGAATGGAGACCCAGTACTTC	CASSPLVGMETQYF
TRBV6-8	TRBD1	TRBJ2-2	few	TGTGCCAGCAGGAGGCAGGGGGCGCGCGGCACCGGGGAGCTGTTTTTT	CASRRQGARGTGELFF
TRBV9	TRBD2	TRBJ2-7	few	TGTGCCAGCAGCGTAGAACTAGCGGGAATCAACGAGCAGTACTTC	CASSVELAGINEQYF
TRBV6-1	-	TRBJ2-2	-	TGTGCCAGCAGGGAGACTATCCACACCGGGGAGCTGTTTTTT	CASRETIHTGELFF
TRBV12-3/TRBV12-4	TRBD2	TRBJ2-3	many	TGTGCCAGTCGGACTAGCGTCGCAGATACGCAGTATTTT	CASRTSVADTQYF
TRBV20-1	-	TRBJ2-1	many	TGCAGTGCTAGAGCAGGGGTTTCCGGCAATGAGCAGTTCTTC	CSARAGVSGNEQFF
TRBV6-2/TRBV6-3	-	TRBJ2-1	-	TGTGCCAGCAGTTACTCGAAGAGGCCTGACTCCTACAATGAGCAGTTCTTC	CASSYSKRPDSYNEQFF
TRBV6-1	-	TRBJ2-2	few	TGTGCCAGTCGGAGTGCCCAGGGAGCTCTAAACACCGGGGAGCTGTTTTTT	CASRSAQGALNTGELFF
TRBV5-6	-	TRBJ2-7	-	TGTGCCAGCAGCCAGGGAGGGGGAGTCCATTACGAGCAGTACTTC	CASSQGGGVHYEQYF
TRBV28	-	TRBJ2-1	-	TGTGCCAGCAGACTAGACTCCTACAATGAGCAGTTCTTC	CASRLDSYNEQFF
TRBV5-1	TRBD2	TRBJ2-1	few	TGCGCCAGCAGCCTGCAGAGGGGACTAGCGGGGGTCTGGGGGAATGAGCAGTTCTTC	CASSLQRGLAGVWGNEQFF
TRBV20-1	-	TRBJ2-5	-	TGCAGTGCCAAGCCCACTAAGACAGAGACCCAGTACTTC	CSAKPTKTETQYF
TRBV12-3/TRBV12-4	-	TRBJ1-1	-	TGTGCCAGCAGTTTTTGGTCGAACACTGAAGCTTTCTTT	CASSFWSNTEAFF
TRBV24-1	-	TRBJ2-2	-	TGTGCCACCAGTGATTTTAGGAACACCGGGGAGCTGTTTTTT	CATSDFRNTGELFF